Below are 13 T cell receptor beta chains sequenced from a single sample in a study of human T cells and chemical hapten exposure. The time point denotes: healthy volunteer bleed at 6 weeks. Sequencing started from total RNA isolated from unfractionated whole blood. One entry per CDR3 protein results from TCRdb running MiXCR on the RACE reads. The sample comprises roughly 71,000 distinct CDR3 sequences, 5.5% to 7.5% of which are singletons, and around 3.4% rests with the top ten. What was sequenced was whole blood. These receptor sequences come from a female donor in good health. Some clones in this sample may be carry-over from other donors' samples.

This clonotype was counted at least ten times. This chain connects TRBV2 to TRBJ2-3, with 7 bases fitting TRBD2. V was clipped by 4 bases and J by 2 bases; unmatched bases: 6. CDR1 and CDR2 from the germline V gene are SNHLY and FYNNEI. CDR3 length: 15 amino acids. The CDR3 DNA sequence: TGTGCCAGCAGTGTCCGGCGGGGGTACACAGATACGCAGTATTTT. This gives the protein CASSVRRGYTDTQYF.

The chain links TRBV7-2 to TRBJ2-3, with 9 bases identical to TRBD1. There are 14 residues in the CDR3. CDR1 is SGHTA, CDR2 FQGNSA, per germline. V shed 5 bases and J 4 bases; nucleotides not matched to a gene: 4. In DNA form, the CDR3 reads TGTGCCAGCAGCACGAGACAGGGGGCAGATACGCAGTATTTT. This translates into CASSTRQGADTQYF.

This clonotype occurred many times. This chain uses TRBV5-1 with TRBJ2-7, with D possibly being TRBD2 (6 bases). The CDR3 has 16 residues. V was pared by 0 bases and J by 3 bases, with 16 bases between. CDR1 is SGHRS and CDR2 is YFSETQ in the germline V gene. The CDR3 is CASSLAHTSTSYEQYF. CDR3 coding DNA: TGCGCCAGCAGCTTGGCCCATACCTCGACTAGCTACGAGCAGTACTTC.

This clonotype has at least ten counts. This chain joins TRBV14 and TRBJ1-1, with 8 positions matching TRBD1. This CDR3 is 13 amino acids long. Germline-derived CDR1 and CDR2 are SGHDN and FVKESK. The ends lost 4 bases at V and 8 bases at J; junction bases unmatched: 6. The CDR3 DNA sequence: TGTGCCAGCAGCCGGGGACAGGCGAGGGAAGCTTTCTTT. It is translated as CASSRGQAREAFF.

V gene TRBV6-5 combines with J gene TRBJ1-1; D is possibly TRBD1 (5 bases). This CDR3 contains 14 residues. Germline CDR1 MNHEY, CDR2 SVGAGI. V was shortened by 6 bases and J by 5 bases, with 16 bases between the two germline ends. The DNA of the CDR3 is TGTGCCAGCAGACTTCGGGGGGGAGGAACTGAAGCTTTCTTT. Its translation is CASRLRGGGTEAFF.

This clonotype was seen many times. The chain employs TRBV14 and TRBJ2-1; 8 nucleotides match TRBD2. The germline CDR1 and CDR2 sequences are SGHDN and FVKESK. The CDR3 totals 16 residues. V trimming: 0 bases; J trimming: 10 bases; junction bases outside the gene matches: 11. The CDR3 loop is CASSQDQGLGNWEQFF. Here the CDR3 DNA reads TGTGCCAGCAGCCAAGATCAGGGACTAGGAAATTGGGAGCAGTTCTTC.

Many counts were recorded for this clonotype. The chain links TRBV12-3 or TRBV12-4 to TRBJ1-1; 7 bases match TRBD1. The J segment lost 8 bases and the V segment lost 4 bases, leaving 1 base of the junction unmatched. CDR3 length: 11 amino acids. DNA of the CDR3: TGTGCCAGCAGTTCCAGGGGGGAAGCTTTCTTT. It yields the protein CASSSRGEAFF.

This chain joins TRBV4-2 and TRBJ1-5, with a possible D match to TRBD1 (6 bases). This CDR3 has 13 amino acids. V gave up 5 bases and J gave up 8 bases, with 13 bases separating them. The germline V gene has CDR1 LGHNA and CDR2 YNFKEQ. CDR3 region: CASSWEGGEPQHF. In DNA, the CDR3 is TGTGCCAGCAGCTGGGAGGGGGGCGAGCCCCAGCATTTT.

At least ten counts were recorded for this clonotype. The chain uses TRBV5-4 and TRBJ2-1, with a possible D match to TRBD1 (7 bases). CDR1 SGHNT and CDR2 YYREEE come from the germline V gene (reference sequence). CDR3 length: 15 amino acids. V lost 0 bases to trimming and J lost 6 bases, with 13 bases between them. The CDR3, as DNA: TGTGCCAGCAGCTTGGATGGGCAGGGGGGCAATGAGCAGTTCTTC. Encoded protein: CASSLDGQGGNEQFF.

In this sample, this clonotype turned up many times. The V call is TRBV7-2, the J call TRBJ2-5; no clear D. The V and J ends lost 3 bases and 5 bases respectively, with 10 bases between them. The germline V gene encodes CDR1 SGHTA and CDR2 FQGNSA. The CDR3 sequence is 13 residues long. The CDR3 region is CASSFGFRETQYF. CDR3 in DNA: TGTGCCAGCAGCTTCGGTTTTCGTGAGACCCAGTACTTC.

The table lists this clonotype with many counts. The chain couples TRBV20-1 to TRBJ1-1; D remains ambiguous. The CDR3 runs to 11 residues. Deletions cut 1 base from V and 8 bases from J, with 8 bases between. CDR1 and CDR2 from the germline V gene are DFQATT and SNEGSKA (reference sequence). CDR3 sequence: CSARGVSEAFF. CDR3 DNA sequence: TGCAGTGCTAGAGGTGTGTCCGAAGCTTTCTTT.

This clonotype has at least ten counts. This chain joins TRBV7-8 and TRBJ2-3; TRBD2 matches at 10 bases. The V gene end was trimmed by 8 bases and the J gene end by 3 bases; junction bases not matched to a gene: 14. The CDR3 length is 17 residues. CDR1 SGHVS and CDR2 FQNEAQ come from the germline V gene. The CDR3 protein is CASLPGLLAGETDTQYF. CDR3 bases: TGTGCCAGCCTCCCCGGTTTGCTAGCGGGAGAGACAGATACGCAGTATTTT.

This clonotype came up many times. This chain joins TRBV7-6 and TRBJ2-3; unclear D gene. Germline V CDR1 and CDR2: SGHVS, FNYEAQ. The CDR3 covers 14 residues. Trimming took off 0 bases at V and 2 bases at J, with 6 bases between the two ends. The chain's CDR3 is CASSLAGNTDTQYF. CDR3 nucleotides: TGTGCCAGCAGCTTAGCGGGAAACACAGATACGCAGTATTTT.